This T cell receptor (beta chain) emerged from a study of CD8 T cells in ankylosing spondylitis. The sample holds many counts of this clonotype. Its antigen is unknown. Study-level results: The study identified a TCR beta motif of under ten highly homologous variants that appeared characteristic of ankylosing spondylitis blood.

The CDR3 extends over 15 amino acids. CDR1 SGHTA and CDR2 FQGNSA come from the germline V gene. V lost 5 bases and J 1 base, leaving 11 bases between the germline ends. TCRdb analysed the 5' RACE reads with MiXCR anew, one entry per CDR3 protein. The sample lists about 800,000 distinct CDR3 sequences, 12% occurring once. The TCR sequence derives from a male donor with ankylosing spondylitis. Sequenced sample: blood, either unsorted or a sorted T cell fraction (not recorded which). The J gene is TRBJ1-4, the V gene TRBV7-2, with no clear D. As DNA, the CDR3 is TGTGCCAGCAGCCAGCCGGAGGGAACTAATGAAAAACTGTTTTTT. Translated: CASSQPEGTNEKLFF. Together with reference TRBV7-2 and TRBJ1-4, the CDR3 gives the full variable domain: GAGVSQSPSNKVTEKGKDVELRCDPISGHTALYWYRQSLGQGLEFLIYFQGNSAPDKSGLPSDRFSAERTGGSVSTLTIQRTQQEDSAVYLCASSQPEGTNEKLFFGSGTQLSVL.